This is a list of T cell receptor beta chains from one sample in a study of long-term antiretroviral therapy in people with HIV. Sequencing was performed with immunoSEQ multiplex PCR; in TCRdb, only in-frame clones are kept and a portion is missing. This table holds tens of thousands of clones, roughly 80% found once. This specimen was unsorted PBMCs, taken 1.6 years after starting antiretroviral therapy. The receptors come from a man aged 35 to 55 with HIV. CDR3s include the opening cysteine and the closing phenylalanine or tryptophan. Fields, in order: D gene, V gene, J gene, clone size, CDR3 DNA, CDR3 protein. The D gene is left open where the match is weak. Not every row has a clone size; where given, it reads once, few, many or a size class.

-,TRBV30,TRBJ2-4,-,TGTGCCTGGAGTTTAGCCAAAAACATTCAGTACTTC,CAWSLAKNIQYF
-,TRBV30,TRBJ1-1,-,TGTGCCTGTGCCCCCCCTGGGAGGGGCTACGACACTGAAGCTTTCTTT,CACAPPGRGYDTEAFF
-,TRBV28,TRBJ1-3,-,TGTGCCAGCAGTTTTGGAGGGACTGGAAACACCATATATTTT,CASSFGGTGNTIYF
-,TRBV6-6,TRBJ1-3,-,TGTGCCAGCAGTTACAGAGCCCGGGGAGGAAACACCATATATTTT,CASSYRARGGNTIYF
-,TRBV2,TRBJ1-2,-,TGTGCCAGCACCGAAAGGGTTAACTATGGCTACACCTTC,CASTERVNYGYTF
-,TRBV7-9,TRBJ2-1,-,TGTGCCAGCAGCTTAGTGGTGGGTCAGCCCGGGGGTGAGCAGTTCTTC,CASSLVVGQPGGEQFF
-,TRBV5-1,TRBJ1-1,-,TGCGCCAGCAGCTTTAACAGGTACACTGAAGCTTTCTTT,CASSFNRYTEAFF
-,TRBV5-6,TRBJ2-3,once,TGTGCCAGCAGCCTGACAGAGGAGGATACGCAGTATTTT,CASSLTEEDTQYF
TRBD1,TRBV9,TRBJ1-1,-,TGTGCCAGCAGCGGCAGACAGGGGATCGCTGAAGCTTTCTTT,CASSGRQGIAEAFF
-,TRBV29-1,TRBJ2-1,-,TGCAGCGTTGTCGTGACCGAGCAGTTCTTC,CSVVVTEQFF
-,TRBV2,TRBJ1-3,once,TGTGCCAGCAGTGAATTCCCGGGGGTGACGGGAAACACCATATATTTT,CASSEFPGVTGNTIYF
-,TRBV6-5,TRBJ1-5,-,TGTGCCAGCAGCGAGATCGGGGGTGGAAATCAGCCCCAGCATTTT,CASSEIGGGNQPQHF
TRBD2,TRBV2,TRBJ2-7,-,TGTGCCACTTCTAGCGGCCGCGGGAACGAGCAGTACTTC,CATSSGRGNEQYF
-,TRBV4-2,TRBJ2-7,-,TGTGCCAGCAGCCAAGATCTGCAGAGATACGAGCAGTACTTC,CASSQDLQRYEQYF
-,TRBV4-1,TRBJ2-7,few,TGCGCCAGCAGCCGGGCCCGGGACTTAGGCGCGGAGGAGCAGTACTTC,CASSRARDLGAEEQYF
-,TRBV11-2,TRBJ1-4,-,TGTGCCAGCAGCTTTTTGGGAAAACTGTTTTTT,CASSFLGKLFF
-,TRBV4-2,TRBJ1-1,-,TGTGCCAGCAGCCAAGTAAACCCTGCGAACACTGAAGCTTTCTTT,CASSQVNPANTEAFF
TRBD1,TRBV2,TRBJ1-1,-,TGTGCCAGCATGAGGGGACAGGGGGGTGGAACTGAAGCTTTCTTT,CASMRGQGGGTEAFF
-,TRBV5-1,TRBJ1-1,once,TGCGCCAGCAGCCCGGGGGCCCTCTTAAAGACTGAAGCTTTCTTT,CASSPGALLKTEAFF
TRBD2,TRBV4-2,TRBJ2-1,-,TGTGCCAGCAGCCAAGATTTCGCAAGCGGGGGAAGTCCCGGCAATGAGCAGTTCTTC,CASSQDFASGGSPGNEQFF
-,TRBV15,TRBJ2-7,-,TGTGCCACCAGCAGAGATCAAAACTACGAGCAGTACTTC,CATSRDQNYEQYF
-,TRBV5-6,TRBJ1-4,-,TGTGCCAGCAGCTTGGATGCCGGAAATATTAATGAAAAACTGTTTTTT,CASSLDAGNINEKLFF
-,TRBV11-2,TRBJ2-3,once,TGTGCCAGCAGCTTAGGGGCAGATCCTAGCACAGATACGCAGTATTTT,CASSLGADPSTDTQYF
-,TRBV2,TRBJ2-2,-,TGTGCCAGCAGAACGGGGATCTCGGGCGGGGAGCTGTTTTTT,CASRTGISGGELFF
-,TRBV7-3,TRBJ2-3,-,TGTGCCAGCAGCTTAGGGGGCGGCGGGGGAGGGACAGATACGCAGTATTTT,CASSLGGGGGGTDTQYF
-,TRBV9,TRBJ2-1,once,TGTGCCAGCAGCGTAGTGGCGGGAGGGAGGACAGGGTACGATGAGCAGTTCTTC,CASSVVAGGRTGYDEQFF
-,TRBV13,TRBJ1-1,-,TGTGCCAGCAGTCCTACGGACAGAAACACTGAAGCTTTCTTT,CASSPTDRNTEAFF
TRBD1,TRBV11-2,TRBJ2-7,-,TGTGCCAGCAGCCTCGTTGGGACAGGCTACGAGCAGTACTTC,CASSLVGTGYEQYF
-,TRBV27,TRBJ1-5,-,TGTGCCAGCAGTTTCACATCAGGGGTAGGGGATCAGCCCCAGCATTTT,CASSFTSGVGDQPQHF
-,TRBV7-9,TRBJ1-4,-,TGTGCCAGCACCGATTCTACAACTAATGAAAAACTGTTTTTT,CASTDSTTNEKLFF
-,TRBV5-1,TRBJ2-1,-,TGCGCCAGCAGCCCTCGAGGGGCGGGGGACACATACAATGAGCAGTTCTTC,CASSPRGAGDTYNEQFF
TRBD1,TRBV11-2,TRBJ1-1,-,TGTGCCAGCAGCTTAGTTCTCGGACAGGGCAGGAGGAACACTGAAGCTTTCTTT,CASSLVLGQGRRNTEAFF
TRBD1,TRBV5-1,TRBJ1-6,-,TGCGCCAGCGGGGAATCGGGACAGGGAAGTTCACCCCTCCACTTT,CASGESGQGSSPLHF
TRBD2,TRBV5-6,TRBJ2-5,once,TGTGCCAGCAGCTTGGGGACGGGAGGGCGGGAGACCCAGTACTTC,CASSLGTGGRETQYF
TRBD2,TRBV5-1,TRBJ2-3,-,TGCGCCAGCAGCAATAACCCGGGACTAGGAGGAGATACGCAGTATTTT,CASSNNPGLGGDTQYF
-,TRBV11-1,TRBJ2-7,-,TGTGCCAGCAGGGGGCACGGACAAGGGGGGGAGCAGTACTTC,CASRGHGQGGEQYF
TRBD1,TRBV18,TRBJ2-2,-,TGTGCCAGCTCACAAGCCCGGGACAGGGGGCAAGAGGATACCGGGGAGCTGTTTTTT,CASSQARDRGQEDTGELFF
-,TRBV7-8,TRBJ1-2,-,TGTGCCAGCAGCTTCGAACCCCGCGGCAACTATGGCTACACCTTC,CASSFEPRGNYGYTF
TRBD1,TRBV18,TRBJ2-2,-,TGTGCCAGCTCACCCCGACAGGGAACTGTCACCGGGGAGCTGTTTTTT,CASSPRQGTVTGELFF
-,TRBV6-1,TRBJ1-5,-,TGTGCCAGCAGTGATCTGGGTCAGCCCCAGCATTTT,CASSDLGQPQHF
-,TRBV15,TRBJ2-5,once,TGTGCCACCAGCAGAGATGTAGAGACCCAGTACTTC,CATSRDVETQYF
TRBD1,TRBV11-3,TRBJ2-7,-,TGTGCCAGCAGCTTAGGACAGGGAACCTACGAGCAGTACTTC,CASSLGQGTYEQYF
TRBD2,TRBV19,TRBJ2-1,-,TGTGCCAGTAGTACCTCAGCGGGGAGCTACAATGAGCAGTTCTTC,CASSTSAGSYNEQFF
-,TRBV19,TRBJ2-7,-,TGTGCCAGTAGTATGGGATGCGGGGACTACGAGCAGTACTTC,CASSMGCGDYEQYF
TRBD1,TRBV12-5,TRBJ2-2,-,TGTGCTAGTGGTGTCCGGGACAGGGGTGGCACCGGGGAGCTGTTTTTT,CASGVRDRGGTGELFF
-,TRBV9,TRBJ1-6,-,TGTGCCAGCAGCGTTCGCCCCTATAATTCACCCCTCCACTTT,CASSVRPYNSPLHF
-,TRBV6-1,TRBJ2-1,-,TGTGCCAGCAGTGAACAGGGTTTCTATGAGCAGTTCTTC,CASSEQGFYEQFF
-,TRBV6-5,TRBJ1-2,once,TGTGCCAGCAGCCCGAATGGTCCAAACTATGGCTACACCTTC,CASSPNGPNYGYTF
TRBD1,TRBV7-6,TRBJ2-2,-,TGTGCCAGCAGCAAGGGACAGGGGACCGGGGAGCTGTTTTTT,CASSKGQGTGELFF
-,TRBV13,TRBJ1-1,-,TGTGCCAGCAGCCCATCCAGAGGTGGGAACACTGAAGCTTTCTTT,CASSPSRGGNTEAFF
-,TRBV6-1,TRBJ1-1,-,TGTGCCAGCAGTGAGATACCGTCAGGGAGGCGTTTAGTCACTGAAGCTTTCTTT,CASSEIPSGRRLVTEAFF
-,TRBV9,TRBJ2-1,-,TGTGCCAGCAGCCCAATTACAGGGCACTCGGACAATGAGCAGTTCTTC,CASSPITGHSDNEQFF
TRBD1,TRBV30,TRBJ1-1,-,TGTGCCTGGAGTAACACAGGGGGCCCCCAAATCCGAAGGTTCAGCAGTGAAGCTTTCTTT,CAWSNTGGPQIRRFSSEAFF